A single sample gave rise to the 7 T cell receptor beta chains below, sequenced in a study of Graves' ophthalmopathy and Graves' hyperthyroidism. The authors amplified TCR beta CDR3 regions from RNA transcripts. The workflow started with a first-round RT-PCR run with HTBI primers and then moved on to a second-round multiplex PCR. TCRdb reanalysed the multiplex PCR reads using MiXCR and keeps one entry per CDR3 protein. The sample records about 230,000 distinct CDR3 sequences, around 50% being singletons. Sequencing used peripheral blood. The origin of the receptors is an adult man with Graves' ophthalmopathy.

This rearrangement joins TRBV10-3 to TRBJ2-7; 14 bases are shared with TRBD2. J was trimmed by 5 bases and V by 4 bases; bases with no gene match: 13. Germline V gene lookup returns CDR1 ENHRY and CDR2 SYGVKD. This CDR3 is 18 amino acids long. The CDR3: CAISGLAGGPNLYNEQYF. Written as DNA, the CDR3 is TGTGCCATCAGTGGACTAGCGGGAGGGCCGAACCTATACAACGAGCAGTACTTC.

The gene calls are TRBV6-5 and TRBJ1-2, with D unclear. The CDR3 has 12 residues. V lost 5 bases and J 8 bases, leaving 12 bases between the germline ends. Germline CDR1 and CDR2: MNHEY and SVGAGI. CDR3 in DNA: TGTGCCAGCAGTGCCAGGACGGAAGGCTACACCTTC. Its protein product is CASSARTEGYTF.

This clonotype was observed a handful of times. The chain couples TRBV9 to TRBJ1-6, with D tentatively TRBD1 (5 bases). The CDR3 consists of 15 residues. Trimming took 0 bases from V and 9 from J, leaving 13 bases between them. CDR1 and CDR2 (germline): SGDLS, YYNGEE. CDR3 DNA: TGTGCCAGCAGCGTAGATGCGGAGGGGCGTTCACCCCTCCACTTT. Translation gives CASSVDAEGRSPLHF. The variable domain in full, completed from reference TRBV9 and TRBJ1-6, reads DSGVTQTPKHLITATGQRVTLRCSPRSGDLSVYWYQQSLDQGLQFLIQYYNGEERAKGNILERFSAQQFPDLHSELNLSSLELGDSALYFCASSVDAEGRSPLHFGNGTRLTVT.

CDR3 region: CSAKDRGGRQPQHF. The DNA for the CDR3 is TGCAGTGCTAAGGACAGGGGCGGTCGGCAGCCCCAGCATTTT. The V and J genes are TRBV20-1 and TRBJ1-5, with TRBD1 matching over 9 bases. Germline-derived CDR1 and CDR2 are DFQATT and SNEGSKA (reference sequence). CDR3 size: 14 residues. V was pared by 4 bases and J by 7 bases, with 8 bases of the junction left unmatched.

In this sample, this clonotype turned up many times. This chain connects TRBV19 to TRBJ1-5; the match to TRBD1 covers 8 bases. V shed 2 bases, J shed 3 bases, and the junction held 9 bases outside the gene matches. The CDR3 loop spans 17 amino acids. Germline lookup yields CDR1 LNHDA and CDR2 SQIVND (reference sequence). The CDR3 DNA is TGTGCCAGTAGTATATTGGGGGGACAGGCGGCCAATCAGCCCCAGCATTTT. Its protein is CASSILGGQAANQPQHF. Drawing the rest from reference TRBV19 and TRBJ1-5, the complete variable domain is DGGITQSPKYLFRKEGQNVTLSCEQNLNHDAMYWYRQDPGQGLRLIYYSQIVNDFQKGDIAEGYSVSREKKESFPLTVTSAQKNPTAFYLCASSILGGQAANQPQHFGDGTRLSIL.

This clonotype was seen a handful of times. This chain uses TRBV7-3 with TRBJ2-2; tentatively, D is TRBD1 or TRBD2 (5 bases each). Trimming cost V 1 base and J 6 bases, with 18 bases left between them. The CDR3 runs 17 residues. Per germline, CDR1 SGHTA and CDR2 FQGTGA. In DNA form, the CDR3 reads TGTGCCAGCAGCTTAATGCCTGGGGGATATCGTCCCGGGGAGCTGTTTTTT. This sequence encodes CASSLMPGGYRPGELFF.

With respect to this clonotype: A read error may account for a junction end that differs from germline. This chain joins TRBV5-1 and TRBJ2-7, with D unresolved. Germline V gives CDR1 SGHRS, CDR2 YFSETQ. This CDR3 contains 18 residues. The CDR3: CASSLDEYEGRSSYEQYF. CDR3 DNA: TGTGCCAGCAGTTTAGACGAGTATGAAGGGCGGTCCTCCTACGAGCAGTACTTC.